This entry lists 6 T cell receptor beta chains sequenced from one sample in a study of T cells in tumors after PD-1 blockade (dated by TCRdb to the late 2010s). The library was built by means of the immunoSEQ multiplex PCR assay. TCRdb's version of the immuneACCESS table is confined to in-frame rearrangements and falls short of the full clone set. An unresolved V gene accounts for under half of the shortfall where checked; the remainder is of unknown origin. The sample table contains some 4,500 clones; only one count was recorded for around 70% of them. The ten largest clones add up to 10% to 15% of the sample. In the paper's terms, the time point label means: before anti-PD-1 therapy. Specimen: tumor tissue, collected before anti-PD-1 treatment. The receptors here all came from a human donor with basal cell carcinoma.

This clone qualifies as large (0.1 to 1%). The V and J genes are TRBV12-5 and TRBJ2-7; TRBD2 is a possible D gene (8 bases). Germline loops: CDR1 LGHNT, CDR2 FRNRAP. V lost 2 bases and J 2 bases, leaving 19 bases between the germline ends. The CDR3 totals 17 residues. This CDR3 reads CASGLPQGGTRTYEQYF. In DNA form, the CDR3 reads TGTGCTAGTGGTTTGCCCCAGGGGGGGACTAGGACCTACGAGCAGTACTTC.

The chain combines TRBV21-1 with TRBJ2-5. TRBV21-1 is deemed a pseudogene. The CDR3 is 14 amino acids. The CDR3 spells CASSNEDHQETQYF. The CDR3 DNA sequence: TGTGCCAGCAGCAACGAGGACCACCAAGAGACCCAGTACTTC.

The chain couples TRBV7-2 to TRBJ2-5; perhaps TRBD2 as D (7 bases). The CDR3 length is 16 residues. Germline CDR1 reads SGHTA; CDR2 reads FQGNSA. V gave up 4 bases and J gave up 4 bases, with 19 bases separating them. CDR3 protein: CASSWGWGGAGETQYF. The DNA of the CDR3 is TGTGCCAGCAGCTGGGGGTGGGGGGGGGCAGGAGAGACCCAGTACTTC.

The chain couples TRBV4-3 to TRBJ1-1; D gene ambiguous. CDR1 is LGHNA, CDR2 YSLEER, per germline. The CDR3 has 14 residues. V lost 1 base and J lost 1, with 7 bases in between. The CDR3 is CASSQGGGNTEAFF. The DNA for the CDR3 is TGCGCCAGCAGCCAAGGAGGAGGGAACACTGAAGCTTTCTTT.

V and J are TRBV6-6 and TRBJ1-2, with D maybe TRBD1 (5 bases). The CDR3 sequence is 10 residues long. Germline-derived CDR1 and CDR2 are MNHNY and SVGAGI (reference sequence). The V end lost 10 bases, the J end lost 8 bases, and 11 bases lay between the germline ends. The CDR3 sequence: CATQGGGYTF. CDR3 nucleotide sequence: TGTGCCACTCAGGGAGGAGGCTACACCTTC.

V usage is TRBV6-6 and J usage is TRBJ1-4; D might be TRBD1 (5 bases). Trimming stripped 7 bases from V and 4 bases from J, with 16 bases between. The CDR3 runs to 15 residues. Germline CDR1 and CDR2: MNHNY and SVGAGI (reference sequence). The CDR3 DNA reads TGTGCCAGCATTTTAACCCCAGGGTTTAATGAAAAACTGTTTTTT. Translating gives CASILTPGFNEKLFF.